This T cell receptor beta chain was obtained from a study of long-term antiretroviral therapy in people with HIV (dated 2022 in TCRdb). In terms of the full investigation: Collection of the earliest samples took place about a decade ahead of the 2015 WHO recommendation for immediate ART, at a time when ART was typically delayed until CD4 counts fell. This retrospective serial study examined whether starting ART and sustained HIV suppression were associated with changes in the composition and diversity of the TRB repertoire in peripheral blood. A total of roughly 180 cryopreserved PBMC samples were contributed to the cohort by 30 adults with confirmed HIV infection, with samples collected serially over a mean of approximately six years (range 1-12). Among the 30 or so participants with HIV, about 11 were female. No cross-contamination during QIAcube processing was seen in test extractions of a monoclonal T-cell line run alongside roughly 30 polyclonal samples.

The immunoSEQ hsTCRB v3.0 assay was used at survey level resolution to sequence the TRB variable region. A depth of roughly 35,000-55,000 T-cell genomes per sample was targeted for TRB sequencing. An Illumina MiSeq with a v3 150-cycle kit was used to sequence the pooled TRB libraries. Processing in the source paper ran as follows. Repertoire analysis ran in R within a reproducible Nextflow workflow covering QC, data transformation and analysis. Custom analyses were implemented in LymphoSeq2, an R package for AIRR-Seq data exploration. Several samples that produced fewer than 5000 total TRB sequences were removed, so some 190 HIV repertoires were analyzed. Among the 180 to 200 retained HIV repertoires, under 65 were collected before ART initiation and 120 to 140 after ART initiation. Repertoires were downsampled to 5000 TRB nucleotide sequences, with summary statistics averaged over 100 downsampling iterations. The analysis kept only TRB sequences whose CDR3 regions were at least seven amino acids long. Diversity was assessed using a clonality score derived from Shannon entropy and using the Gini coefficient. In repertoire networks, the top 5000 CDR3 amino acid sequences were linked whenever an edit distance of one separated two sequences. For TRB CDR3 amino acid sequences, GLIPH2 was used to predict antigen specificity groups and MHC restriction. CDR3 amino acid sequences were matched against VDJdb and McPAS-TCR to flag known CMV, EBV, HIV or tissue antigen associations. Pre-ART, post-ART and control groups were compared with Wilcoxon signed-rank tests and Holm-Bonferroni correction. The source is immuneACCESS, and TCRdb retained only in-frame sequences with V and J called. Part of the clones is not carried over; for the studies checked, unresolved V genes explain less than half of this, and the remainder is unexplained. The DNA was the basis for D and trimming; V, J and clone size are from that table. In this sample the table shows about 22,000 clones, over 80% of which occur a single time. Roughly an eighth of the sample goes to the ten largest clones.

Summary of the overall study and its limitations: ART initiation was associated with a significant increase in TRB diversity, but diversity stayed significantly below transplant donor controls even after long-term ART. Because cell numbers in pre-ART samples were limited, unsorted PBMC were profiled instead of sorted CD4+ and CD8+ T cells. Expanded TRB clones identified before ART initiation dominated the repertoire at all time points, although this dominance fluctuated and declined in many PLHIV after ART. Inferences about post-ART repertoire changes were limited because no data were available on ART adherence, viral resistance or therapy changes. Samples dated from the mid-2000s to the late 2010s, and the ART regimens used may be less effective than current ones. CDR3 length ranges in HIV repertoires were narrower than in controls, and network structure suggested an antigen-experienced repertoire with only a slight naive shift after ART. Limited PBMC availability meant only the TCR beta chain was sequenced, without alpha chain pairing.

To be included, a participant needed at least one PBMC sample from before ART initiation plus at least two post-ART samples. Treatment was received in the United States of America by all participants with HIV. Before DNA extraction, cryopreserved samples of about 0.9-11 million PBMC were thawed and then washed. At the time of the earliest PBMC sample, participants with HIV were aged between roughly 20 and 55 years. Each participant contributed PBMC samples from 1-4 timepoints before ART initiation and 2-8 timepoints after ART initiation, with a median of 7 samples. For every participant, serial HIV viral load, CD4+ T-cell count, ART history and demographic data were obtained. Using a Qiagen kit on a QIAcube, genomic DNA was extracted from unsorted PBMC, with samples processed in batches of 12. Concerning this clone: Its antigen specificity is not known. A read error may account for a junction end that differs from germline.

Sequenced here: unsorted PBMCs, sampled 1.6 years after starting antiretroviral therapy. The source is a man aged 35 to 55 with HIV.

The CDR3 protein is CASSPRSSGDEQFF. The nucleotide sequence is TGTGCTAGCAGCCCCCGGTCTAGCGGGGATGAGCAGTTCTTC. The chain is made from TRBV7-7 and TRBJ2-1; 9 of the junction bases match TRBD2. The CDR3 numbers 14 residues from cysteine through phenylalanine. CDR3 DNA is the only sequence kept; it has 42 bases, read in frame from the first base. Taken from the germline V gene (reference sequence), the CDR1 and CDR2 loops are SSHAT and FNYEAQ.